This entry lists 13 T cell receptor beta chains sequenced from one sample in a study of T cells in Graves' hyperthyroidism and ophthalmopathy. It was RNA transcripts that yielded the amplified TCR beta CDR3 regions. The HTBI primer set drove a first-round RT-PCR of the TCR CDR3. From the multiplex PCR reads, TCRdb called clonotypes with MiXCR, one entry per CDR3 protein. In the table there are about 620,000 distinct CDR3 sequences, 15% to 20% of which are singletons. The sample comprised blood. The receptor source for this set is a woman in her twenties or thirties with Graves' hyperthyroidism.

V gene TRBV19 combines with J gene TRBJ2-4; 7 bases are a match to TRBD1. Trimming removed 5 bases from V and 3 bases from J; junction bases left unmatched: 4. This CDR3 spans 14 amino acids. Per the germline V gene, CDR1 is LNHDA and CDR2 is SQIVND (reference sequence). CDR3 loop: CASSDRVGKNIQYF. The CDR3 DNA is TGTGCCAGTAGTGACAGGGTCGGCAAAAACATTCAGTACTTC.

This clonotype was recorded many times. V is TRBV2 and J is TRBJ2-1, with 7 bases that match TRBD2. Germline V gene data show CDR1 as SNHLY and CDR2 as FYNNEI. The V gene end was trimmed by 7 bases and the J gene end by 1 base; junction bases not matched to a gene: 4. The CDR3 consists of 14 residues. Written as DNA, the CDR3 is TGTGCCAGCAAGGGCGGGAGTTCCTACAATGAGCAGTTCTTC. It encodes CASKGGSSYNEQFF.

This clonotype has more than one count but fewer than ten. This chain uses TRBV7-2 with TRBJ2-7; tentative D call: TRBD1 (6 bases). CDR3 length: 14 amino acids. The ends were cut back, 3 bases at V and 2 bases at J, with 11 bases in the middle. Germline V gene sequence: CDR1 SGHTA, CDR2 FQGNSA. CDR3 sequence reads: CASSLGHKTYEQYF. The CDR3 coding sequence is TGTGCCAGCAGCTTGGGACATAAAACCTACGAGCAGTACTTC.

This clonotype was counted ten times or more. V gene TRBV11-1 combines with J gene TRBJ2-2, with D maybe TRBD1 (6 bases). The CDR3 is 14 amino acids. Trimming removed 1 base from V and 3 bases from J, with 6 bases in between. Germline V gives CDR1 SGHAT, CDR2 FQDESV (reference sequence). CDR3 DNA sequence: TGTGCCAGCAGCTTAGACAGGGACACCGGGGAGCTGTTTTTT. This sequence encodes CASSLDRDTGELFF. The complete variable domain, with remaining parts taken from reference TRBV11-1 and TRBJ2-2, reads EAEVAQSPRYKITEKSQAVAFWCDPISGHATLYWYRQILGQGPELLVQFQDESVVDDSQLPKDRFSAERLKGVDSTLKIQPAELGDSAMYLCASSLDRDTGELFFGEGSRLTVL.

The V gene is TRBV30, the J gene TRBJ2-7, with a weak D call TRBD2 (7 bases). Germline CDR1 is GTSNPN and CDR2 is SVGIG (reference sequence). The V end was cut by 3 bases, the J end by 7 bases, with 19 bases between. This CDR3 contains 14 residues. In DNA form, the CDR3 reads TGTGCCTGGAGGAACCGGGGGGCGCTAGGTGAGCAGTACTTC. As protein: CAWRNRGALGEQYF.

This clonotype was observed at least ten times. The chain uses TRBV11-2 and TRBJ2-1; 10 bases fit TRBD2. The germline V gene encodes CDR1 SGHAT and CDR2 FQNNGV. Losses at the gene ends were 3 bases for V and 4 bases for J; bases not matched to a gene: 6. This CDR3 region has 16 residues. For the CDR3, the DNA is TGTGCCAGCAGCTTGGCCCCGGGACTAGCGTACAATGAGCAGTTCTTC. It is translated as CASSLAPGLAYNEQFF.

The table lists this clonotype with many counts. This rearrangement joins TRBV12-3 or TRBV12-4 to TRBJ2-1, with D perhaps matching TRBD2 (6 bases). Trimming pared 7 bases from V and 9 bases from J, leaving 10 bases between. The CDR3 consists of 11 residues. The DNA of the CDR3 is TGTGCCAGCACGCGGGGTTCTGAGCAGTTCTTC. Translation gives CASTRGSEQFF.

This clonotype was picked up many times. This chain uses TRBV7-8 with TRBJ2-7; maybe TRBD2 (6 bases). V lost 5 bases and J 2 bases, leaving 13 bases between the germline ends. CDR3 size: 14 residues. The germline CDR1 and CDR2 sequences are SGHVS and FQNEAQ. CDR3 sequence: CASSPAQRAYEQYF. The CDR3 nucleotides read TGTGCCAGCAGCCCCGCCCAGCGGGCCTACGAGCAGTACTTC.

Points on this clonotype: A much more abundant neighbour one base away suggests this may be a read error. V usage is TRBV3-1 and J usage is TRBJ1-2, with D maybe TRBD1 (6 bases). The CDR3 has 14 amino acids. V was pared by 4 bases and J by 8 bases, with 17 bases between. The germline V gene has CDR1 LGHDT and CDR2 YNNKEL (reference sequence). The CDR3 DNA sequence: TGTGCCAGCAGCCTCGGGCGTGGGGGCGAAGGCTACACCTTC. Translated, it gives CASSLGRGGEGYTF.

In this sample, this clonotype turned up many times. V is TRBV28 and J is TRBJ1-1; the D is unclear. The CDR3 has 12 amino acids. Germline loops: CDR1 MDHEN, CDR2 SYDVKM. Trimming pared 3 bases from V and 9 bases from J, leaving 11 bases between. CDR3 region: CASSLRANKAFF. Written as DNA, the CDR3 is TGTGCCAGCAGTTTGAGGGCGAACAAAGCTTTCTTT.

Only a few counts were recorded for this clonotype. This chain links TRBV3-1 with TRBJ2-5; 13 bases map to TRBD2. V shed 1 base, J shed 9 bases, and the junction held 8 bases outside the gene matches. The CDR3 runs to 16 residues. CDR1 is LGHDT and CDR2 is YNNKEL in the germline V gene (reference sequence). This CDR3 reads CASSQGLAGGAESQYF. The CDR3 DNA is TGTGCCAGCAGCCAAGGACTAGCGGGAGGAGCGGAGTCCCAGTACTTC.

This clonotype was counted between two and nine times. The DNA of the CDR3 is TGTGCCAGCAGCCCAGGGGGAAGCGTTGGGATTTCCTACGAGCAGTACTTC. Residues: CASSPGGSVGISYEQYF. The rearrangement joins TRBV7-2 to TRBJ2-7; 7 bases are a match to TRBD1. V lost 5 bases, J lost 1 base, and 14 bases stayed unmatched. The germline gives CDR1 SGHTA, CDR2 FQGNSA. This CDR3 contains 17 residues.

The CDR3 DNA follows: TGTGCCAGCAGCAATCGACTAGCGGACACAGATACGCAGTATTTT. This gives the protein CASSNRLADTDTQYF. The V gene is TRBV13, the J gene TRBJ2-3; 9 positions match TRBD2. V shed 5 bases, J shed 2 bases, and the junction held 5 bases outside the gene matches. The germline V gene encodes CDR1 PRHDT and CDR2 FYEKMQ (reference sequence). There are 15 residues in the CDR3.